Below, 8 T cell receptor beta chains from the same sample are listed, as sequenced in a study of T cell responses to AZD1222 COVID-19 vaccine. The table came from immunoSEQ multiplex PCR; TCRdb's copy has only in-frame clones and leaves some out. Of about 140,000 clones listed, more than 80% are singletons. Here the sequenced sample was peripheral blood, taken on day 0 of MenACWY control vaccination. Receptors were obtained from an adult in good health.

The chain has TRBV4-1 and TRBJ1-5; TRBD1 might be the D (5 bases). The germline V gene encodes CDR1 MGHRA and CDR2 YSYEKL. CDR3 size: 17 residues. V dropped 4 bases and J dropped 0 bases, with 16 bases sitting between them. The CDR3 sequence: CASSPPSQDYSNQPQHF. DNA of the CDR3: TGCGCCAGCAGCCCGCCTTCACAGGACTATAGCAATCAGCCCCAGCATTTT.

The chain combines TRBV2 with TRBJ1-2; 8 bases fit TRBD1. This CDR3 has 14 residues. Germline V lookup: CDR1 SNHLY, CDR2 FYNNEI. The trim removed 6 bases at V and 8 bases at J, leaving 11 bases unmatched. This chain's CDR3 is CASSRSTGDGGYTF. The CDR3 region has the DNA TGTGCCAGCAGCCGATCGACAGGGGATGGAGGCTACACCTTC.

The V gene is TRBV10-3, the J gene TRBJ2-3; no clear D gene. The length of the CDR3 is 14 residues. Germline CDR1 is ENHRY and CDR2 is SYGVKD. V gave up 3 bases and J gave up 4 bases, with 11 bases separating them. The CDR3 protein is CAISDKVLSDTQYF. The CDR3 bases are TGTGCCATCAGTGATAAAGTGCTCTCAGATACGCAGTATTTT.

CDR3 DNA sequence: TGCGCCAGCAGCTTGACGGGGCCCAAAACTCACGAGCAGTACTTC. Translating gives CASSLTGPKTHEQYF. The genes are TRBV5-1 and TRBJ2-7; perhaps D is TRBD1 or TRBD2 (5 bases each). Germline V gene data show CDR1 as SGHRS and CDR2 as YFSETQ. The CDR3 spans 15 residues. The V end lost 1 base, the J end lost 5 bases, and 16 bases lay between the germline ends. The whole variable domain, filled in from reference TRBV5-1 and TRBJ2-7, reads KAGVTQTPRYLIKTRGQQVTLSCSPISGHRSVSWYQQTPGQGLQFLFEYFSETQRNKGNFPGRFSGRQFSNSRSEMNVSTLELGDSALYLCASSLTGPKTHEQYFGPGTRLTVT.

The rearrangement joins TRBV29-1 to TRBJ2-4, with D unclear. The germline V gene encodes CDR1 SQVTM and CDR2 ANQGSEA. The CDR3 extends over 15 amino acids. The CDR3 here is CRPVSCQLAKNIQYF. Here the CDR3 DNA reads TGCCGCCCAGTATCATGCCAGCTAGCCAAAAACATTCAGTACTTC.

CDR3 sequence reads: CASSLGAERNEKLFF. The CDR3 DNA follows: TGTGCCAGCAGTTTAGGGGCTGAGAGGAATGAAAAACTGTTTTTT. The chain employs TRBV28 and TRBJ1-4; D may be TRBD1 (5 bases). Trimming took 2 bases from V and 5 from J, leaving 12 bases between them. Germline V gene sequence: CDR1 MDHEN, CDR2 SYDVKM. CDR3 size: 15 residues.

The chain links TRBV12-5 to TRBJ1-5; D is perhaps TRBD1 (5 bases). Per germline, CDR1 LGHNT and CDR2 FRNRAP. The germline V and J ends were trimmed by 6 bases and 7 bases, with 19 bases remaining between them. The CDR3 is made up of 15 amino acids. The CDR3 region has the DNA TGTGCTAGTGGCCGAGGGGAGAGATCGGACCAGCCCCAGCATTTT. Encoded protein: CASGRGERSDQPQHF.

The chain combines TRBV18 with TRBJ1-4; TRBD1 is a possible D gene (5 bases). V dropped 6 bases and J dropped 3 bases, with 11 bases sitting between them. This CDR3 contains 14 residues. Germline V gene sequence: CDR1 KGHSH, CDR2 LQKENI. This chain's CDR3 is CASSPGGANEKLFF. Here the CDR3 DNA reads TGTGCCAGCTCGCCGGGGGGAGCTAATGAAAAACTGTTTTTT.